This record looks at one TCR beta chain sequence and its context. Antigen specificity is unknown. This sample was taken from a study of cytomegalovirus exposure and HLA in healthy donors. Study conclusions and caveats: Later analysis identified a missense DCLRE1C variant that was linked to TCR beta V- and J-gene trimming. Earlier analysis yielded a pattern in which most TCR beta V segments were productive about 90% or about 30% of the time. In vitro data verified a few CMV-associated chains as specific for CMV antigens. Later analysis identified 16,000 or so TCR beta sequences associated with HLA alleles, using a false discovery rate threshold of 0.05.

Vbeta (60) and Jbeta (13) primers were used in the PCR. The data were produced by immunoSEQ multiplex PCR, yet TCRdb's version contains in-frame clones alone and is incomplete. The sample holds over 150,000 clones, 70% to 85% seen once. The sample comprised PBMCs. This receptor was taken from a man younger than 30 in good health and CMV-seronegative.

This CDR3 reads CASSRQPRNEKLFF. DNA of the CDR3: TGTGCCAGCAGTCGACAGCCTAGAAATGAAAAACTGTTTTTT. This chain joins TRBV6-5 and TRBJ1-4; TRBD1 is a possible D gene (5 bases). The germline V and J ends were trimmed by 5 bases and 5 bases, with 12 bases remaining between them. Germline loops: CDR1 MNHEY, CDR2 SVGAGI. The CDR3 covers 14 residues.